This T cell receptor beta chain was documented in a study of cytomegalovirus exposure and HLA in healthy donors. There were likely unrecorded immune exposures, though donors were nominally healthy when sampled. V dropped 3 bases and J dropped 1 base, with 11 bases sitting between them. This CDR3 contains 15 residues. Germline V CDR1 and CDR2: SGHKS, YYEKEE (reference sequence). About this clone itself: The antigen is undetermined.

Use of 60 Vbeta and 13 Jbeta primers characterized the PCR. Some clones are missing from TCRdb's copy, which holds only in-frame ones; the method was immunoSEQ multiplex PCR. The table for this sample gives 63,000 or so clones. Points from the study as a whole: Both high specificity and high sensitivity reportedly marked the classifier's diagnosis of cytomegalovirus status.

This TCR came from a boy between 10 and 17 years old in good health and CMV-seronegative. Source material: PBMCs. The J gene is TRBJ1-5, the V gene TRBV5-5; maybe TRBD1 (6 bases). Here the CDR3 reads CASSSWTESNQPQHF. CDR3 sequence (DNA): TGTGCCAGCAGCTCATGGACAGAGAGCAATCAGCCCCAGCATTTT.